Listed below are T cell receptor beta chains from one sample, sequenced in a study of blood T cell repertoires in COVID-19. Sequenced by immunoSEQ multiplex PCR; TCRdb stores in-frame clones only, minus some. The sample shows some 150,000 clones, almost 80% of them seen only once. Sequences were obtained from peripheral blood. The receptors were gathered from a man aged 45-60 years with active or convalescent COVID-19. Both conserved end residues are part of each CDR3.

j_gene,v_gene,CDR3aa
TRBJ2-3,TRBV7-3,CASSSGLSMGAQYF
TRBJ2-7,TRBV5-6,CASSIGLAGGEQYF
TRBJ2-7,TRBV29-1,CSVEVAGTESYEQYF
TRBJ2-2,TRBV24-1,CATSDFGDRGILNTGELFF
TRBJ1-1,TRBV27,CASSLFGRVEGEAFF
TRBJ2-7,TRBV6-6,CASSYFFYEQYF
TRBJ2-1,TRBV29-1,CSARTGVNNEQFF
TRBJ2-7,TRBV4-1,CASSQAGGLTYEQYF
TRBJ2-3,TRBV19,CASNLKAGVGDTQYF
TRBJ2-6,TRBV2,CASGKDSPSRANVLTF
TRBJ2-2,TRBV28,CASSVTAPGELFF
TRBJ1-5,TRBV27,CASSPRGGGNQPQHF
TRBJ1-1,TRBV19,CASSIGGSTEAFF
TRBJ2-7,TRBV11-2,CASSGLDGNSYEQYF